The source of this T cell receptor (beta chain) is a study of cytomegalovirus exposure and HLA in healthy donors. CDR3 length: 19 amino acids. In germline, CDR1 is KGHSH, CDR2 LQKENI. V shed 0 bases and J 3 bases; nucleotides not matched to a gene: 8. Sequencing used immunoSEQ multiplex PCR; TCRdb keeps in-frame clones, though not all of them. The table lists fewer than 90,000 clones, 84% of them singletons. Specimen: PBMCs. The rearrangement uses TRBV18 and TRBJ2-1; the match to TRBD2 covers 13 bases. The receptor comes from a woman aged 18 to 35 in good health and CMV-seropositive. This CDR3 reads CASSPPGGTSGAHYNEQFF. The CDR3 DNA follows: TGTGCCAGCTCACCACCGGGTGGGACTAGCGGGGCCCACTACAATGAGCAGTTCTTC. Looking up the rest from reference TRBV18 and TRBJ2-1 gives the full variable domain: NAGVMQNPRHLVRRRGQEARLRCSPMKGHSHVYWYRQLPEEGLKFMVYLQKENIIDESGMPKERFSAEFPKEGPSILRIQQVVRGDSAAYFCASSPPGGTSGAHYNEQFFGPGTRLTVL.